This T cell receptor (beta chain) comes out of a study of patients and donors after allogeneic stem cell transplantation. This CDR3 has 16 amino acids. Germline CDR1 is SGHDT and CDR2 is YYEEEE. Trimming removed 0 bases from V and 7 bases from J, with 14 bases in between. TCRdb called the RT-PCR reads again in MiXCR, with one record for every CDR3 protein. The repertoire has about 960,000 distinct CDR3 sequences, 15% to 20% of them found once; the top ten carry about 6%. The V call is TRBV5-6, the J call TRBJ1-6; D might be TRBD1 (6 bases). Sequencing was done on a sample of blood, either unsorted or a sorted T cell fraction (not recorded which). The receptor was isolated from a human donor who was either an allogeneic HSCT recipient or a stem cell or donor lymphocyte infusion donor (not recorded which). It is not recorded whose cells these are; they may come from a transplant donor. CDR3 region: CASSLAQGLRNSPLHF. CDR3 coding DNA: TGTGCCAGCAGCTTGGCTCAGGGGCTGAGGAATTCACCCCTCCACTTT.